The clone carrying this TCR beta chain was seen a single time. The length of the CDR3 is 12 residues. J gave up 6 bases and V 6 bases, and 6 bases lay outside the gene matches. The germline V gene encodes CDR1 SQVTM and CDR2 ANQGSEA. cDNA prepared by RNA extraction and subsequent reverse transcription served as the template for sequencing. Repertoires were generated with immunoSEQ multiplex PCR, while TCRdb's copy carries only in-frame clones and drops some. The sample holds about 190,000 clones; roughly three fifths are singletons and the top ten take approximately 0.63%. Documented treatment: oral pan-JAK inhibitor, 5-10 mg twice daily. The data derive from a study of CD8+ T cells in alopecia areata.

The sample in question was CD4+ T cells sorted from blood, obtained at week 4, from a patient treated with tofacitinib. This sequence originates from a human donor with alopecia areata. V gene TRBV29-1 combines with J gene TRBJ1-2; TRBD1 matches at 8 bases. Here the CDR3 DNA reads TGCAGCGTCCTTGACAGGGGCCATGGCTACACCTTC. It yields the protein CSVLDRGHGYTF.